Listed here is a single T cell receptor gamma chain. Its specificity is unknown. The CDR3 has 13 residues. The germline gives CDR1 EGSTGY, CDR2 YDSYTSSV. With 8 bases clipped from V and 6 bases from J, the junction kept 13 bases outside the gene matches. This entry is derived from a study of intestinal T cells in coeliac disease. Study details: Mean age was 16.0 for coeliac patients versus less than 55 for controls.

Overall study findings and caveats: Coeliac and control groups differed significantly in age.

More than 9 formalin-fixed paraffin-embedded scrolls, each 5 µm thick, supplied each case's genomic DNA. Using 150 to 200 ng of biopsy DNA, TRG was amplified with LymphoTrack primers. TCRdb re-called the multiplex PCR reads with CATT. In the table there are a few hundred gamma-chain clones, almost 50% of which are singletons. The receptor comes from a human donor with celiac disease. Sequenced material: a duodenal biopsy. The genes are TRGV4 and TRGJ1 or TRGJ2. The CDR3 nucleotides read TGTGCCACCTCGGGATCCCCCCTTTATAAGAAACTCTTT. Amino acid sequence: CATSGSPLYKKLF.